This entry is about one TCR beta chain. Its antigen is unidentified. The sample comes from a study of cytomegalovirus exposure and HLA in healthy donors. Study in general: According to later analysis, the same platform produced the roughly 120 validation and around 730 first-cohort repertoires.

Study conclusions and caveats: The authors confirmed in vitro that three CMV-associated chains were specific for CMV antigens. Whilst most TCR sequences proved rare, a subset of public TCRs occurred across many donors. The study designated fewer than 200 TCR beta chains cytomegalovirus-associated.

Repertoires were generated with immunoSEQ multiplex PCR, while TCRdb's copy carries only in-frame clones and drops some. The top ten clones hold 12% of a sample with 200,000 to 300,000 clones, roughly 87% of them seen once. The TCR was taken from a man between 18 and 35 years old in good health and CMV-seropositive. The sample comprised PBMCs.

The CDR3 region is CSVETGSDTQYF. CDR3 nucleotides: TGCAGCGTTGAGACAGGGTCAGATACGCAGTATTTT. The rearrangement links TRBV29-1 to TRBJ2-3; 7 bases are a match to TRBD1. With 3 bases clipped from V and 4 bases from J, the junction kept 1 base outside the gene matches. The CDR3 is 12 amino acids. Germline V gene lookup returns CDR1 SQVTM and CDR2 ANQGSEA.